This T cell receptor (beta chain) came from a study of cytomegalovirus exposure and HLA in healthy donors. Germline CDR1 MNHNY, CDR2 SVGAGI (reference sequence). The V end lost 0 bases, the J end lost 3 bases, and 12 bases lay between the germline ends. The CDR3 length is 16 residues. Primers for the PCR totalled 60 Vbeta and 13 Jbeta. Repertoires were generated with immunoSEQ multiplex PCR, while TCRdb's copy carries only in-frame clones and drops some. Its listing shows some 140,000 clones. What was sequenced was PBMCs. The source of this sequence is a woman aged 40 to 50 in good health and CMV-seronegative. The rearrangement links TRBV6-6 to TRBJ1-3; D perhaps matches TRBD1 (5 bases). The CDR3 region has the DNA TGTGCCAGCAGTTACTCCCCAACAAGGGGTGGAAACACCATATATTTT. It yields the protein CASSYSPTRGGNTIYF.